The 31 T cell receptor beta chains below come from one sample, sequenced in a study of blood T cells in healthy people across ages. A second roughly 6 to 12 cycle PCR used barcoded and J-beta primers. MiXCR was run by TCRdb on the 5' RACE reads, yielding one entry per CDR3 protein. The sample lists almost 1 million distinct CDR3 sequences; roughly 51% were seen once. The sequencing sample was made of blood. Receptor source: an older woman in good health.

V usage is TRBV20-1 and J usage is TRBJ2-5, with 7 bases that match TRBD2. The CDR3 is 15 amino acids. V dropped 4 bases and J dropped 6; count of bases not matched to a gene: 14. In germline, CDR1 is DFQATT, CDR2 SNEGSKA (reference sequence). The CDR3 coding sequence is TGCAGTGCTAATGTTTTAAGCGGGACGGCGAAGACCCAGTACTTC. Residues: CSANVLSGTAKTQYF.

The table lists this clonotype with a few counts. The CDR3 coding sequence is TGTGCCAGCAGTTTGTCGGGGGACACCTACGAGCAGTACTTC. Its translation: CASSLSGDTYEQYF. The chain uses TRBV28 and TRBJ2-7, with D perhaps being TRBD1 or TRBD2 (6 bases each). The V end was cut by 3 bases, the J end by 2 bases, with 11 bases between. This CDR3 comprises 14 residues. CDR1 MDHEN and CDR2 SYDVKM come from the germline V gene.

The table lists this clonotype with a few counts. V usage is TRBV9 and J usage is TRBJ2-6; 9 positions match TRBD1. From germline, CDR1 is SGDLS and CDR2 YYNGEE. V lost 3 bases to trimming and J lost 5 bases; unmatched junction nucleotides: 6. The CDR3 has 16 residues. CDR3 sequence reads: CASSGTGTGWANVLTF. In DNA, the CDR3 is TGTGCCAGCAGCGGAACCGGGACAGGGTGGGCCAACGTCCTGACTTTC.

This clonotype was detected only a few times. The V and J genes are TRBV21-1 and TRBJ1-1; the D call TRBD1 from the table was never checked on the DNA. TRBV21-1 is tagged as a pseudogene. This CDR3 comprises 15 residues. The CDR3 DNA sequence: TGTGCCAGCAGCAAAGGTGGGGGCGGGAACACTGAAGCTTTCTTT. Encoded protein: CASSKGGGGNTEAFF.

This chain joins TRBV5-5 and TRBJ2-7; possibly TRBD1 for D (5 bases). V lost 1 base and J lost 2, with 10 bases in between. The germline V gene encodes CDR1 SGHKS and CDR2 YYEKEE (reference sequence). The CDR3 length is 14 residues. This chain's CDR3 is CASSLLATAYEQYF. DNA for the CDR3: TGTGCCAGCAGCTTGCTTGCGACAGCCTACGAGCAGTACTTC. The full variable domain, its missing parts supplied by reference TRBV5-5 and TRBJ2-7, is DAGVTQSPTHLIKTRGQQVTLRCSPISGHKSVSWYQQVLGQGPQFIFQYYEKEERGRGNFPDRFSARQFPNYSSELNVNALLLGDSALYLCASSLLATAYEQYFGPGTRLTVT.

CDR3 sequence: CAISPGGGTYEQYF. For the CDR3, the DNA is TGTGCCATCAGCCCGGGGGGGGGTACCTACGAGCAGTACTTC. This chain uses TRBV10-3 with TRBJ2-7, with 8 nucleotides matching TRBD2. Germline values: CDR1 ENHRY, CDR2 SYGVKD. The CDR3 totals 14 residues. The J segment lost 2 bases and the V segment lost 6 bases, leaving 6 bases of the junction unmatched.

This clonotype has a handful of counts. The rearrangement uses TRBV29-1 and TRBJ1-1; D is possibly TRBD1 (5 bases). Germline CDR1 SQVTM, CDR2 ANQGSEA. V was shortened by 6 bases and J by 1 base, with 12 bases between the two germline ends. The CDR3 extends over 13 amino acids. Here the CDR3 reads CSVEVTENTEAFF. For the CDR3, the DNA is TGCAGCGTCGAGGTGACAGAGAACACTGAAGCTTTCTTT.

This clonotype was counted once. Mismatch with germline at one junction end may stem from a read error. This chain connects TRBV7-2 to TRBJ2-5; a weak D match, TRBD1 (6 bases). Germline CDR1 is SGHTA and CDR2 is FQGNSA. The length of the CDR3 is 15 residues. CDR3 protein: CAGSLEGTFQETQYF. As DNA, the CDR3 is TGTGCCGGCAGCTTAGAGGGGACATTTCAAGAGACCCAGTACTTC.

Here the CDR3 reads CSARDWRGLGGTQYF. In nucleotides, the CDR3 is TGCAGTGCTAGAGATTGGCGAGGGTTGGGAGGGACGCAGTACTTC. The chain links TRBV20-1 to TRBJ2-5, with TRBD2 identical over 7 bases. V dropped 0 bases and J dropped 11; count of bases not matched to a gene: 15. Germline V gene lookup returns CDR1 DFQATT and CDR2 SNEGSKA (reference sequence). The CDR3 consists of 15 residues.

The genes are TRBV7-7 and TRBJ1-1, with D uncertain. The CDR3 totals 13 residues. Germline CDR1 reads SSHAT; CDR2 reads FNYEAQ (reference sequence). V was trimmed by 11 bases and J by 0 bases, leaving 13 bases between them. This CDR3 is CARHARVNTEAFF. As DNA, the CDR3 is TGTGCCCGACATGCGCGGGTGAACACTGAAGCTTTCTTT.

The table lists this clonotype with a few counts. This sequence joins TRBV12-3 or TRBV12-4 and TRBJ2-7, with TRBD2 identical over 7 bases. The CDR3 consists of 15 residues. The trim removed 4 bases at V and 4 bases at J, leaving 10 bases unmatched. The CDR3 bases are TGTGCCAGCAGTTCCCCCTGGGGGGGAAGGTACGAGCAGTACTTC. Protein: CASSSPWGGRYEQYF.

This clonotype came up a few times. The chain carries TRBV2 and TRBJ2-3; weak D call: TRBD2 (6 bases). Germline CDR1 reads SNHLY; CDR2 reads FYNNEI. The V gene lost 4 bases and the J gene lost 0 bases, with 8 bases spanning the gap. The CDR3 length is 14 residues. In DNA, the CDR3 is TGTGCCAGCAGTGCACTAGCTAGCACAGATACGCAGTATTTT. This sequence encodes CASSALASTDTQYF.

V usage is TRBV29-1 and J usage is TRBJ2-1; 10 bases line up with TRBD2. CDR1 and CDR2 (germline): SQVTM, ANQGSEA. CDR3 length equals 14 residues. With V trimmed by 4 bases and J by 4 bases, 4 bases remained unmatched. This CDR3 is CSVAPAGGYNEQFF. The CDR3 region has the DNA TGCAGCGTTGCCCCAGCGGGGGGGTACAATGAGCAGTTCTTC.

Turning to this clonotype: One junction end disagrees with the germline gene, perhaps due to a read error. The chain combines TRBV29-1 with TRBJ2-4, with 9 bases identical to TRBD1. CDR1 and CDR2 from the germline V gene are SQVTM and ANQGSEA. The CDR3 loop spans 14 amino acids. The CDR3 reads CSSKETGTGNIQYF. The CDR3 DNA sequence: TGCAGCTCCAAGGAGACCGGGACAGGGAACATTCAGTACTTT.

This clonotype was observed a few times. V is TRBV12-3 or TRBV12-4 and J is TRBJ2-7; TRBD2 aligns across 9 bases. The CDR3 consists of 16 residues. Trimming cost V 6 bases and J 6 bases; bases outside gene matches: 15. The CDR3 nucleotides read TGTGCCAGCAGCCCCCCCGGAAGCGGGAGGACCGCCGAGCAGTACTTC. Translation gives CASSPPGSGRTAEQYF.

This clonotype was observed once. The V and J genes are TRBV4-2 and TRBJ2-5, with TRBD2 matching 9 bases. Matching the DNA end better, TRBJ2-7 makes the J call doubtful. CDR3 length: 18 residues. CDR1 LGHNA and CDR2 YNFKEQ come from the germline V gene. The CDR3 here is CASSQDSTAGGPSYEQYF. CDR3 sequence (DNA): TGTGCCAGCAGCCAAGATAGTACGGCGGGAGGGCCGTCTTACGAGCAGTACTTC.

This chain connects TRBV25-1 to TRBJ2-1; 7 nucleotides line up with TRBD1. The germline V gene encodes CDR1 MGHDK and CDR2 SYGVNS. V lost 3 bases to trimming and J lost 15 bases; unmatched junction nucleotides: 14. The CDR3 consists of 14 residues. The CDR3 reads CASSDTGTAPLGFF. Written as DNA, the CDR3 is TGTGCCAGCAGTGACACCGGGACAGCCCCTCTGGGGTTCTTC.

This clonotype showed up just a few times. The V gene is TRBV6-6, the J gene TRBJ1-4; D is possibly TRBD1 (6 bases). The V end was cut by 7 bases, the J end by 7 bases, with 16 bases between. Germline CDR1 and CDR2: MNHNY and SVGAGI (reference sequence). The CDR3 consists of 14 residues. The CDR3 sequence is CASKTGVEIEKLFF. CDR3 coding DNA: TGTGCCAGCAAGACAGGAGTAGAGATTGAAAAACTGTTTTTT.

This clonotype turned up a few times. The genes are TRBV2 and TRBJ2-3; TRBD1 is a possible D gene (6 bases). V was shortened by 7 bases and J by 2 bases, with 13 bases between the two germline ends. The CDR3 sequence is 14 residues long. Germline CDR1 is SNHLY and CDR2 is FYNNEI. Here the CDR3 reads CASKVGQATDTQYF. The CDR3, as DNA: TGTGCCAGCAAGGTGGGACAAGCCACAGATACGCAGTATTTT.

This chain connects TRBV7-2 to TRBJ2-7; D unclear. Germline assignment: CDR1 SGHTA and CDR2 FQGNSA. V was trimmed by 2 bases and J by 5 bases, leaving 10 bases between them. The CDR3 length is 13 residues. The CDR3 here is CASSLLRFHEQYF. The CDR3 region has the DNA TGTGCCAGCAGCTTACTACGCTTCCACGAGCAGTACTTC.

This chain connects TRBV20-1 to TRBJ2-1; 9 bases line up with TRBD2. Losses at the gene ends were 4 bases for V and 13 bases for J; bases not matched to a gene: 20. Germline values: CDR1 DFQATT, CDR2 SNEGSKA (reference sequence). The CDR3 has 16 residues. The CDR3 spells CSAMRTSEEEWETQFF. DNA for the CDR3: TGCAGTGCTATGCGGACTAGCGAAGAGGAGTGGGAGACCCAGTTCTTC.

V and J are TRBV6-1 and TRBJ2-5; possibly TRBD2 for D (6 bases). The last part of the DNA fits TRBJ2-7 better; the J call may be wrong. This CDR3 has 15 amino acids. From germline, CDR1 is MNHNS and CDR2 SASEGT. CDR3 in amino acids: CASRDTGSLSYEQYF. In nucleotides, the CDR3 is TGTGCCAGCAGAGATACCGGGAGCCTGAGCTACGAGCAGTACTTC.

This clonotype has just a few counts. Germline and junction disagree at one end, which may indicate a read error. The chain has TRBV5-1 and TRBJ2-3; TRBD2 agrees at 12 bases. Per germline, CDR1 SGHRS and CDR2 YFSETQ. The CDR3 is made up of 17 amino acids. CDR3: CASSLGTSGPITDTQYF. The CDR3 DNA follows: TGCGCCAGTAGCTTGGGGACTAGCGGGCCGATCACAGATACGCAGTATTTT.

This clonotype was counted between two and nine times. This chain links TRBV4-3 with TRBJ2-1, with TRBD2 identical over 9 bases. CDR1 is LGHNA and CDR2 is YSLEER in the germline V gene. The CDR3 has 15 amino acids. Unmatched junction bases numbered 7, after V lost 1 base and J lost 9 bases. CDR3 residues: CASSQAWAGGLEQFF. CDR3 nucleotide sequence: TGCGCCAGCAGCCAAGCGTGGGCGGGAGGGCTTGAGCAGTTCTTC.

The chain combines TRBV7-9 with TRBJ2-7; TRBD2 aligns across 7 bases. The ends lost 4 bases at V and 4 bases at J; junction bases unmatched: 7. Looked up from germline, CDR1 is SEHNR and CDR2 is FQNEAQ (reference sequence). The CDR3 contains 14 residues. The CDR3 sequence is CASSSTSLNYEQYF. In nucleotides, the CDR3 is TGTGCCAGCAGCTCGACTAGCCTAAATTACGAGCAGTACTTC.

The gene calls are TRBV2 and TRBJ1-5; 7 nucleotides match TRBD1. CDR1 and CDR2 from the germline V gene are SNHLY and FYNNEI. The CDR3 is made up of 15 amino acids. The V and J ends lost 6 bases and 6 bases, in that order; junction bases with no gene match: 11. DNA of the CDR3: TGTGCCAGCAGGGTCGACAGGGCCCTCGGTCAGCCCCAGCATTTT. Protein: CASRVDRALGQPQHF.

The chain is built from TRBV20-1 and TRBJ2-3; D uncertain. The CDR3 spans 11 residues. Trimming shortened V by 7 bases and J by 4 bases, and 9 bases separated the two germline ends. Germline-derived CDR1 and CDR2 are DFQATT and SNEGSKA (reference sequence). The CDR3 DNA reads as TGCAGTGTTCCTGCACCAGATACGCAGTATTTT. This gives the protein CSVPAPDTQYF.

This clonotype came up many times. V gene TRBV7-9 combines with J gene TRBJ2-3; 13 bases fit TRBD2. This CDR3 contains 16 residues. With V trimmed by 5 bases and J by 5 bases, 7 bases remained unmatched. The germline CDR1 and CDR2 sequences are SEHNR and FQNEAQ (reference sequence). In DNA, the CDR3 is TGTGCCAGCAGCCCGGGACTAGCGGGGACCGGAGATACGCAGTATTTT. As protein: CASSPGLAGTGDTQYF.

The chain uses TRBV7-9 and TRBJ2-1; 8 bases are a match to TRBD2. This CDR3 is 18 amino acids long. J gave up 8 bases and V 3 bases, and 18 bases lay outside the gene matches. Per the germline V gene, CDR1 is SEHNR and CDR2 is FQNEAQ (reference sequence). CDR3 protein: CASSFPTTAGERYYEQFF. In DNA, the CDR3 is TGTGCCAGCAGCTTCCCGACTACAGCGGGAGAAAGATACTATGAGCAGTTCTTC.

The V call is TRBV10-3, the J call TRBJ1-4; 9 nucleotides line up with TRBD1. V dropped 8 bases and J dropped 8; count of bases not matched to a gene: 6. Looked up from germline, CDR1 is ENHRY and CDR2 is SYGVKD. This CDR3 is 13 amino acids long. Here the CDR3 DNA reads TGTGCCATCGCCCGGGACAGGGAGGAAAAACTGTTTTTT. Protein: CAIARDREEKLFF.

The chain recombines TRBV4-2 with TRBJ2-1, with TRBD2 identical over 8 bases. Losses at the gene ends were 5 bases for V and 8 bases for J; bases not matched to a gene: 11. This CDR3 contains 15 residues. Germline V gives CDR1 LGHNA, CDR2 YNFKEQ. CDR3 DNA sequence: TGTGCCAGCAGCTCCTTAGCGGGAACGATCGATGAGCAGTTCTTC. Protein: CASSSLAGTIDEQFF.